Each of the 22 T cell receptor beta chains below was sequenced from the same sample in a study of control samples from healthy donors and cancer patients. Profiled with immunoSEQ multiplex PCR; TCRdb holds only in-frame clones, not every one. Of 130,000 to 150,000 clones listed, about 91% are singletons. The sequencing input was blood. These TCRs come from a man aged 25-45 years in good health.

J is TRBJ1-5 and V is TRBV19, with TRBD1 identical over 8 bases. V lost 3 bases and J lost 4; bases outside the gene matches: 2. The CDR3 consists of 14 residues. Germline lookup yields CDR1 LNHDA and CDR2 SQIVND (reference sequence). This CDR3 is CASSIQGANQPQHF. CDR3 DNA sequence: TGTGCCAGTAGTATTCAGGGGGCAAATCAGCCCCAGCATTTT.

The chain links TRBV9 to TRBJ2-2, with 9 bases lining up with TRBD2. The CDR3 totals 15 residues. V lost 4 bases and J lost 3; bases outside the gene matches: 4. Germline CDR1 reads SGDLS; CDR2 reads YYNGEE. CDR3 sequence reads: CASSLRTSDTGELFF. The CDR3 bases are TGTGCCAGCAGCCTCCGGACTAGCGACACCGGGGAGCTGTTTTTT.

Only one count was recorded for this clone. The J gene is TRBJ2-2, the V gene TRBV20-1, with 10 bases that match TRBD2. CDR1 and CDR2 (germline): DFQATT, SNEGSKA (reference sequence). The CDR3 extends over 16 amino acids. The trim removed 3 bases at V and 4 bases at J, leaving 8 bases unmatched. This CDR3 is CSASPTSGELTGELFF. The CDR3 bases are TGCAGTGCTAGTCCTACTAGCGGGGAGCTCACCGGGGAGCTGTTTTTT.

In regard to this clone: This sample also contains other DNA sequences that code for the same CDR3. This chain joins TRBV11-2 and TRBJ2-4; TRBD2 agrees at 9 bases. Per germline, CDR1 SGHAT and CDR2 FQNNGV. The CDR3 is 19 residues long. After removal of 0 bases from V and 1 base from J, the junction contained 10 bases not matched to a gene. CDR3 loop: CASSLDFGLAGRAKNIQYF. The DNA for the CDR3 is TGTGCCAGCAGCTTAGATTTTGGGCTAGCGGGGAGGGCCAAAAACATTCAGTACTTC.

This clone was counted a single time. The chain recombines TRBV6-5 with TRBJ2-7; 7 bases agree with TRBD1. The germline V gene has CDR1 MNHEY and CDR2 SVGAGI. The trim removed 7 bases at V and 5 bases at J, leaving 8 bases unmatched. The CDR3 is made up of 13 amino acids. The CDR3 protein is CASNLGQANEQYF. CDR3 DNA: TGTGCCAGCAACCTTGGACAGGCCAACGAGCAGTACTTC.

The J gene is TRBJ1-3, the V gene TRBV7-3; 7 nucleotides agree with TRBD1. This CDR3 is built from 15 residues. CDR1 is SGHTA and CDR2 is FQGTGA in the germline V gene. The V gene end was trimmed by 5 bases and the J gene end by 2 bases; junction bases not matched to a gene: 6. The CDR3 coding sequence is TGTGCCAGCAGCCCGACAGGGATGGCTGGAAACACCATATATTTT. It translates to CASSPTGMAGNTIYF.

J is TRBJ2-7 and V is TRBV4-1, with TRBD1 identical over 8 bases. The V and J ends lost 2 bases and 0 bases, in that order; junction bases with no gene match: 9. The CDR3 loop spans 17 amino acids. The germline V gene has CDR1 MGHRA and CDR2 YSYEKL. CDR3 sequence reads: CASSQLGQGVHSYEQYF. In DNA form, the CDR3 reads TGCGCCAGCAGCCAACTTGGACAGGGAGTCCACTCCTACGAGCAGTACTTC.

The CDR3 protein is CASSIEGLFGELFF. CDR3 nucleotide sequence: TGTGCCAGTAGTATAGAGGGGTTGTTCGGGGAGCTGTTTTTT. This chain connects TRBV19 to TRBJ2-2; D unresolved. The ends were cut back, 0 bases at V and 7 bases at J, with 9 bases in the middle. Germline assignment: CDR1 LNHDA and CDR2 SQIVND (reference sequence). This CDR3 is 14 amino acids long.

The chain joins TRBV6-6 to TRBJ2-1; 7 nucleotides align to TRBD1. The CDR3 contains 14 residues. Germline CDR1 and CDR2: MNHNY and SVGAGI (reference sequence). J gave up 0 bases and V 7 bases, and 3 bases lay outside the gene matches. The CDR3 sequence is CASIRDSSYNEQFF. CDR3 DNA sequence: TGTGCCAGCATAAGGGACAGCTCCTACAATGAGCAGTTCTTC.

As regards this clone: Other nucleotide sequences from this sample produce the same CDR3. V and J are TRBV28 and TRBJ1-5; D gene unclear. The germline V gene encodes CDR1 MDHEN and CDR2 SYDVKM. Trimming stripped 3 bases from V and 6 bases from J, with 3 bases between. The CDR3 totals 11 residues. The CDR3 DNA follows: TGTGCCAGCAGTTTGGGTCAGCCCCAGCATTTT. Protein product: CASSLGQPQHF. The variable domain in full, with the rest retrieved from reference TRBV28 and TRBJ1-5, is DVKVTQSSRYLVKRTGEKVFLECVQDMDHENMFWYRQDPGLGLRLIYFSYDVKMKEKGDIPEGYSVSREKKERFSLILESASTNQTSMYLCASSLGQPQHFGDGTRLSIL.

V usage is TRBV19 and J usage is TRBJ2-7; the match to TRBD1 covers 8 bases. Germline-derived CDR1 and CDR2 are LNHDA and SQIVND (reference sequence). This CDR3 region has 16 residues. V gave up 9 bases and J gave up 4 bases; unmatched junction bases: 17. The DNA of the CDR3 is TGTGCCAGCTCAAATAGAGTAGGGACAGGATCATACGAGCAGTACTTC. This translates into CASSNRVGTGSYEQYF.

The chain joins TRBV19 to TRBJ1-3; no reliable D call. Germline CDR1 LNHDA, CDR2 SQIVND (reference sequence). V lost 6 bases to trimming and J lost 1 base, with 10 bases between them. The CDR3 consists of 14 residues. As DNA, the CDR3 is TGTGCCAGTAGGTACGCTCTATCTGGAAACACCATATATTTT. Protein: CASRYALSGNTIYF. Looking up the rest from reference TRBV19 and TRBJ1-3 gives the full variable domain: DGGITQSPKYLFRKEGQNVTLSCEQNLNHDAMYWYRQDPGQGLRLIYYSQIVNDFQKGDIAEGYSVSREKKESFPLTVTSAQKNPTAFYLCASRYALSGNTIYFGEGSWLTVV.

The CDR3 DNA sequence: TGTGCCAGCAGTTGGACAGGGGGCTCCCTGGGGGACACTGAAGCTTTCTTT. Protein: CASSWTGGSLGDTEAFF. The rearrangement uses TRBV6-2 or TRBV6-3 and TRBJ1-1, with 11 nucleotides matching TRBD1. Germline lookup yields CDR1 MNHEY and CDR2 SVGEGT. This CDR3 has 17 residues. Unmatched junction bases numbered 10, after V lost 4 bases and J lost 3 bases.

The V call is TRBV6-5, the J call TRBJ1-1; no definite D call. Trimming pared 0 bases from V and 5 bases from J, leaving 13 bases between. Germline CDR1 reads MNHEY; CDR2 reads SVGAGI. The CDR3 consists of 15 residues. Here the CDR3 reads CASSYSRGRRTEAFF. The CDR3 region has the DNA TGTGCCAGCAGTTACTCGAGAGGGCGAAGGACTGAAGCTTTCTTT.

The chain recombines TRBV11-2 with TRBJ1-1, with a tentative D call TRBD1 (5 bases). In germline, CDR1 is SGHAT, CDR2 FQNNGV. V lost 0 bases and J lost 3, with 5 bases in between. The CDR3 totals 13 residues. CDR3 nucleotides: TGTGCCAGCAGCTTAGAACAGGACACTGAAGCTTTCTTT. The encoded protein is CASSLEQDTEAFF.

The chain couples TRBV27 to TRBJ2-3; 16 bases are shared with TRBD2. The V and J ends lost 4 bases and 1 base, in that order; junction bases with no gene match: 5. The germline V gene encodes CDR1 MNHEY and CDR2 SMNVEV (reference sequence). This CDR3 is 18 amino acids long. The CDR3 DNA follows: TGTGCCAGCAGTTCGGGACTAGCGGGGGGGCCGGGCACAGATACGCAGTATTTT. This gives the protein CASSSGLAGGPGTDTQYF.

The chain recombines TRBV30 with TRBJ2-7; TRBD1 aligns across 7 bases. V lost 0 bases and J lost 1; bases outside the gene matches: 9. CDR3 length: 16 amino acids. CDR1 and CDR2 from the germline V gene are GTSNPN and SVGIG (reference sequence). The CDR3 sequence is CAWSVLTGTVSYEQYF. The CDR3 nucleotides read TGTGCCTGGAGTGTTCTTACCGGGACAGTGTCCTACGAGCAGTACTTC.

This sequence joins TRBV9 and TRBJ2-1; the D is unclear. Germline V gene data show CDR1 as SGDLS and CDR2 as YYNGEE. CDR3 length: 13 amino acids. V lost 2 bases, J lost 4 bases, and 7 bases lay in between. For the CDR3, the DNA is TGTGCCAGCAGCGTTAATAATTACAATGAGCAGTTCTTC. Its protein product is CASSVNNYNEQFF.

The gene calls are TRBV5-6 and TRBJ1-1, with a possible D match to TRBD1 (5 bases). V lost 3 bases and J 5 bases, leaving 8 bases between the germline ends. Germline V gene sequence: CDR1 SGHDT, CDR2 YYEEEE. The CDR3 covers 12 residues. This CDR3 reads CASSYGTTEAFF. CDR3 DNA: TGTGCCAGCAGCTACGGGACTACTGAAGCTTTCTTT. The full variable domain, rest sourced from reference TRBV5-6 and TRBJ1-1, is DAGVTQSPTHLIKTRGQQVTLRCSPKSGHDTVSWYQQALGQGPQFIFQYYEEEERQRGNFPDRFSGHQFPNYSSELNVNALLLGDSALYLCASSYGTTEAFFGQGTRLTVV.

The chain combines TRBV15 with TRBJ1-3; D remains ambiguous. The length of the CDR3 is 15 residues. Germline CDR1 reads LNHNV; CDR2 reads YYDKDF (reference sequence). V was shortened by 0 bases and J by 2 bases, with 8 bases between the two germline ends. The chain's CDR3 is CATSRDRSAGNTIYF. DNA of the CDR3: TGTGCCACCAGCAGAGATAGAAGTGCTGGAAACACCATATATTTT.

A few counts support this clone. The gene calls are TRBV6-5 and TRBJ1-5; 7 nucleotides agree with TRBD1. The length of the CDR3 is 15 residues. Trimming removed 4 bases from V and 0 bases from J; junction bases left unmatched: 3. Germline V gives CDR1 MNHEY, CDR2 SVGAGI. In DNA, the CDR3 is TGTGCCAGCAGTTCCGGGACAGATAGCAATCAGCCCCAGCATTTT. It is translated as CASSSGTDSNQPQHF.

The chain is built from TRBV6-1 and TRBJ1-5; D gene unclear. Germline CDR1 MNHNS, CDR2 SASEGT. Trimming took off 0 bases at V and 6 bases at J, with 18 bases between the two ends. The length of the CDR3 is 17 residues. The CDR3 loop reads CASSEAVSSRSGQPQHF. In nucleotides, the CDR3 is TGTGCCAGCAGTGAAGCGGTCAGCTCAAGATCAGGTCAGCCCCAGCATTTT.